This TCR beta chain was identified during a study of cytomegalovirus exposure and HLA in healthy donors. Study observations and caveats: It emerged from a later analysis that several of the most significant clusters appeared to be linked to common viral pathogens. Earlier analysis yielded a pattern in which most TCR beta V segments were productive about 90% or about 30% of the time.

The CDR3 loop spans 15 amino acids. Germline CDR1 is SEHNR and CDR2 is FQNEAQ (reference sequence). V gave up 1 base and J gave up 7 bases; unmatched junction bases: 7. This clone was observed a single time. As yet, its antigen is unknown. The sample has other DNA sequences that encode this CDR3 too. A multiplex PCR was run with 60 Vbeta primers and 13 Jbeta primers. The protocol was immunoSEQ multiplex PCR, while the TCRdb copy is restricted to in-frame clones and leaves out a portion. The sample has about 150,000 clones, 70% to 90% seen once. V usage is TRBV7-9 and J usage is TRBJ1-1, with 9 bases matching TRBD1. The sequencing sample was made of PBMCs. The TCR sequence derives from a man between 25 and 39 years old in good health and CMV-seropositive. The CDR3 loop is CASSLDLGQGGEAFF. In DNA, the CDR3 is TGTGCCAGCAGCTTAGACCTGGGACAGGGTGGTGAAGCTTTCTTT.